What follows are 3 T cell receptor beta chains derived from one specimen sequenced in a study of blood T cell repertoires in COVID-19. The repertoire was sequenced with immunoSEQ multiplex PCR; TCRdb's copy has only in-frame clones and lacks some. This table holds about 190,000 clones, 80% found once. The material sequenced was peripheral blood. These receptors all come from a man aged 60 to 75 with acute or convalescent COVID-19.

This clone was detected a few times. J is TRBJ2-7 and V is TRBV18, with 10 positions matching TRBD1. After removal of 8 bases from V and 5 bases from J, the junction contained 9 bases not matched to a gene. Germline V gene sequence: CDR1 KGHSH, CDR2 LQKENI. This CDR3 region has 14 residues. This CDR3 reads CASGPGQGFHEQYF. For the CDR3, the DNA is TGTGCCAGCGGTCCGGGACAGGGGTTCCACGAGCAGTACTTC.

The rearrangement links TRBV19 to TRBJ2-7; 8 nucleotides align to TRBD1. The CDR3 runs 14 residues. From germline, CDR1 is LNHDA and CDR2 SQIVND (reference sequence). V lost 1 base and J lost 1; bases outside the gene matches: 0. The CDR3 DNA is TGTGCCAGTAGTATAGGGGACAGGTCCTACGAGCAGTACTTC. Protein: CASSIGDRSYEQYF.

This chain links TRBV7-9 with TRBJ2-7; 7 positions agree with TRBD1. The ends lost 1 base at V and 4 bases at J; junction bases unmatched: 7. Germline V gene lookup returns CDR1 SEHNR and CDR2 FQNEAQ (reference sequence). The length of the CDR3 is 15 residues. CDR3 sequence (DNA): TGTGCCAGCAGCTTAGGATTGACAGGGAAATACGAGCAGTACTTC. It encodes CASSLGLTGKYEQYF.